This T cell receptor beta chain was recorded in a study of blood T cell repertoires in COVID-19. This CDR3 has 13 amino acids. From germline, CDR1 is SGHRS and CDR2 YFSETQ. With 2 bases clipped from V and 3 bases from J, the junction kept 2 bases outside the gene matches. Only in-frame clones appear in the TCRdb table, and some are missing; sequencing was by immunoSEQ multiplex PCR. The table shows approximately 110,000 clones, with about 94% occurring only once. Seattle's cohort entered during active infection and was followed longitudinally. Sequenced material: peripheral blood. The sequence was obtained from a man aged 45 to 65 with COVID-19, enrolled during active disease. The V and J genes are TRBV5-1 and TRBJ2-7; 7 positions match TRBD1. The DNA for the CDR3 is TGCGCCAGCAGCTTCACAGGGGTCTACGAGCAGTACTTC. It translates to CASSFTGVYEQYF.